This entry lists 2 T cell receptor beta chains sequenced from one sample in a study of blood T cell repertoires in COVID-19. The repertoire was sequenced with immunoSEQ multiplex PCR; TCRdb's copy has only in-frame clones and lacks some. The profile shows fewer than 200,000 clones, about 83% of them singletons. The sequenced material came from peripheral blood. These receptor sequences come from a woman in her seventies who had recovered from COVID-19.

The V gene is TRBV15, the J gene TRBJ1-3; D is unclear. Germline loops: CDR1 LNHNV, CDR2 YYDKDF (reference sequence). The V end lost 4 bases, the J end lost 0 bases, and 10 bases lay between the germline ends. The CDR3 length is 15 residues. CDR3 nucleotide sequence: TGTGCCACCAGCACGCTGCCCGGCTCTGGAAACACCATATATTTT. It specifies CATSTLPGSGNTIYF. The whole variable domain, remainder taken from reference TRBV15 and TRBJ1-3, is DAMVIQNPRYQVTQFGKPVTLSCSQTLNHNVMYWYQQKSSQAPKLLFHYYDKDFNNEADTPDNFQSRRPNTSFCFLDIRSPGLGDTAMYLCATSTLPGSGNTIYFGEGSWLTVV.

This chain connects TRBV19 to TRBJ2-5, with TRBD2 identical over 8 bases. Germline CDR1 reads LNHDA; CDR2 reads SQIVND (reference sequence). This CDR3 has 13 amino acids. Losses at the gene ends were 3 bases for V and 5 bases for J; bases not matched to a gene: 2. The CDR3 bases are TGTGCCAGTAGTATCTCGGGGGGGGAGACCCAGTACTTC. Translation: CASSISGGETQYF.